This passage covers 22 T cell receptor beta chains from one sample sequenced in a study of prognosis after radiotherapy for stage I lung cancer. Amplification of TCR beta CDR3 from genomic DNA used two-round multiplex PCR. Gene-specific primers for each TRBV and TRBJ gene drove first-round PCR. MiXCR, applied by TCRdb to the multiplex PCR reads, yields one record per CDR3 protein. The profile shows about 21,000 distinct CDR3 sequences, 40% to 45% of them singletons. Source: PBMCs, taken before or after stereotactic body radiation therapy (not recorded which). These receptors were taken from a donor at least 50 years old with non-small cell lung cancer.

As for this clonotype: At one end, the junction sequence differs from germline, possibly due to a read error. The CDR3 DNA follows: TGTGCCAGTAGTATAACTCGGGCCAACGCCCTGACTTTC. It codes for CASSITRANALTF. V and J are TRBV19 and TRBJ2-6; no definite D call. Germline values: CDR1 LNHDA, CDR2 SQIVND (reference sequence). The CDR3 extends over 13 amino acids.

This chain uses TRBV5-1 with TRBJ1-1, with D unclear. Germline V gives CDR1 SGHRS, CDR2 YFSETQ. Trimming took off 0 bases at V and 1 base at J, with 10 bases between the two ends. This CDR3 comprises 15 residues. The CDR3 spells CASSLDRAANTEAFF. Here the CDR3 DNA reads TGCGCCAGCAGCTTGGACCGGGCCGCGAACACTGAAGCTTTCTTT.

Comment on this clonotype: A read error is likely here: a far larger clone is one base away. The chain couples TRBV6-2 or TRBV6-3 to TRBJ2-5; 8 nucleotides align to TRBD2. Germline V gives CDR1 MNHEY, CDR2 SVGEGT. CDR3 length: 18 residues. For the CDR3, the DNA is TGTGCCAGCAGTTACTCGCCTGCTGGGACTAGGGGCCAAGAGAACCAGTACTTC. Translation gives CASSYSPAGTRGQENQYF.

This clonotype appeared many times. The chain joins TRBV20-1 to TRBJ1-2; a weak D match, TRBD1 (5 bases). Germline V CDR1 and CDR2: DFQATT, SNEGSKA (reference sequence). This CDR3 has 13 residues. With 5 bases removed from V and 4 bases from J, the gap between germline ends came to 14 bases. CDR3 bases: TGCAGTGCTCTTCAGGGCTCCCTCTATGGCTACACCTTC. Protein: CSALQGSLYGYTF.

This clonotype was detected many times. The chain employs TRBV5-1 and TRBJ2-3, with 9 positions matching TRBD2. From germline, CDR1 is SGHRS and CDR2 YFSETQ. The CDR3 runs to 14 residues. V lost 4 bases, J lost 1 base, and 1 base stayed unmatched. CDR3 sequence reads: CASSRTSGTDTQYF. CDR3 nucleotide sequence: TGCGCCAGCAGCCGGACTAGCGGCACAGATACGCAGTATTTT.

This clonotype has at least ten counts. V is TRBV3-2 and J is TRBJ1-5; the table's D call TRBD1 went unverified against the DNA. TRBV3-2 is recorded as a pseudogene. The CDR3 is made up of 15 amino acids. CDR3 protein: CASSRRDNSNQPQHF. CDR3 nucleotide sequence: TGTGCCAGCAGCCGCCGGGACAATAGCAATCAGCCCCAGCATTTT.

The V call is TRBV7-6, the J call TRBJ2-7; TRBD1 matches 7 bases. The CDR3 is 13 amino acids. V shed 5 bases, J shed 5 bases, and the junction held 6 bases outside the gene matches. Germline-derived CDR1 and CDR2 are SGHVS and FNYEAQ. DNA of the CDR3: TGTGCCAGCAGCGCACAGGGGAAGGACGAGCAGTACTTC. This gives the protein CASSAQGKDEQYF.

V gene TRBV12-3 or TRBV12-4 combines with J gene TRBJ1-2; 9 positions agree with TRBD1. The CDR3 is made up of 15 amino acids. V trimming: 5 bases; J trimming: 8 bases; junction bases outside the gene matches: 12. The CDR3 nucleotides are TGTGCCAGCAGTCCCAGACGACAGGGGGTGGACGGCTACACCTTC. Translation gives CASSPRRQGVDGYTF.

The genes are TRBV29-1 and TRBJ2-5, with D possibly TRBD2 on 5 matching bases. Germline CDR1 and CDR2: SQVTM and ANQGSEA. Trimming removed 4 bases from V and 6 bases from J, with 12 bases in between. This CDR3 is 12 amino acids long. CDR3 DNA sequence: TGCAGCGTTGTCGGGGTCCGGAAGACCCAGTACTTC. It codes for CSVVGVRKTQYF. The full variable domain, completed using reference TRBV29-1 and TRBJ2-5, is SAVISQKPSRDICQRGTSLTIQCQVDSQVTMMFWYRQQPGQSLTLIATANQGSEATYESGFVIDKFPISRPNLTFSTLTVSNMSPEDSSIYLCSVVGVRKTQYFGPGTRLLVL.

This chain uses TRBV7-9 with TRBJ2-7; 12 positions match TRBD2. J gave up 5 bases and V 3 bases, and 8 bases lay outside the gene matches. Germline CDR1 and CDR2: SEHNR and FQNEAQ (reference sequence). The CDR3 is 16 amino acids. In DNA form, the CDR3 reads TGTGCCAGCAGCTTTGGACTAGCGGGAAATAGGGACGAGCAGTACTTC. Encoded protein: CASSFGLAGNRDEQYF.

A note on this clonotype: This may stem from a read error, because a much larger clone lies one nucleotide away. V gene TRBV28 combines with J gene TRBJ1-5; 7 bases agree with TRBD1. CDR1 is MDHEN, CDR2 SYDVKM, per germline. Germline trimming cut 7 bases from V and 4 bases from J; bases unmatched to any gene: 4. CDR3 length equals 13 residues. The CDR3 reads CASKRDRNQPQHF. The CDR3 DNA reads as TGTGCCAGCAAACGGGACAGAAATCAGCCCCAGCATTTT.

The chain uses TRBV19 and TRBJ1-2; 8 positions agree with TRBD1. The CDR3 is made up of 17 amino acids. With 5 bases clipped from V and 2 bases from J, the junction kept 13 bases outside the gene matches. Germline V gene sequence: CDR1 LNHDA, CDR2 SQIVND (reference sequence). The CDR3 sequence is CASSLATGELLNYGYTF. CDR3 DNA sequence: TGTGCCAGTAGTCTTGCGACAGGGGAACTTCTGAACTATGGCTACACCTTC.

This clonotype showed up many times. V usage is TRBV19 and J usage is TRBJ2-1; D is undetermined. Germline CDR1 LNHDA, CDR2 SQIVND (reference sequence). The CDR3 is 11 amino acids. Trimming left V 5 bases short and J 5 bases short, with 4 bases between. In DNA, the CDR3 is TGTGCCAGTAGTCCCGACAATGAGCAGTTCTTC. Amino acid sequence: CASSPDNEQFF.

This clonotype was seen many times. The chain is built from TRBV7-2 and TRBJ2-2; D call uncertain. The germline V gene encodes CDR1 SGHTA and CDR2 FQGNSA. The germline V and J ends were trimmed by 1 base and 2 bases, with 5 bases remaining between them. This CDR3 has 14 amino acids. The DNA for the CDR3 is TGTGCCAGCAGCTTAGGGGCTAACACCGGGGAGCTGTTTTTT. This sequence encodes CASSLGANTGELFF.

V usage is TRBV5-1 and J usage is TRBJ1-4; TRBD1 matches 9 bases. Germline V gene lookup returns CDR1 SGHRS and CDR2 YFSETQ. This CDR3 region has 16 residues. The junction had 6 bases not matched to a gene; V was cut back by 3 bases and J by 3 bases. The CDR3 DNA is TGCGCCAGCAGCTGGGGAGGGACAGGGTCTAATGAAAAACTGTTTTTT. Translation: CASSWGGTGSNEKLFF.

Note on this clonotype: A read error is likely here: a far larger clone is one base away. V is TRBV27 and J is TRBJ1-4; 8 bases are shared with TRBD1. The CDR3 consists of 15 residues. The germline V gene encodes CDR1 MNHEY and CDR2 SMNVEV (reference sequence). Trimming removed 5 bases from V and 3 bases from J; junction bases left unmatched: 5. The chain's CDR3 is CASSDDRGPNEKLFF. As DNA, the CDR3 is TGTGCCAGCAGTGATGACAGGGGACCTAATGAAAAACTGTTTTTT.

At least ten counts were recorded for this clonotype. The chain is built from TRBV7-2 and TRBJ2-3; 13 bases are shared with TRBD2. The ends lost 2 bases at V and 6 bases at J; junction bases unmatched: 5. The V gene's germline CDR1 is SGHTA and CDR2 FQGNSA. CDR3 size: 16 residues. The CDR3 region is CASSLSGLAGVDTQYF. For the CDR3, the DNA is TGTGCCAGCAGCTTAAGTGGACTAGCGGGAGTGGATACGCAGTATTTT.

This clonotype was counted at least ten times. The chain employs TRBV25-1 and TRBJ1-2; D gene uncertain. The CDR3 extends over 14 amino acids. Germline V gene data show CDR1 as MGHDK and CDR2 as SYGVNS. Trimming shortened V by 1 base and J by 4 bases, and 10 bases separated the two germline ends. The CDR3 region is CASSESGLIYGYTF. The DNA of the CDR3 is TGTGCCAGCAGTGAATCGGGCCTTATCTATGGCTACACCTTC.

V is TRBV4-3 and J is TRBJ1-1, with 10 nucleotides matching TRBD1. The V and J ends lost 4 bases and 0 bases, in that order; junction bases with no gene match: 2. CDR3 length: 15 amino acids. The germline V gene has CDR1 LGHNA and CDR2 YSLEER. The CDR3 DNA is TGCGCCAGCAGCCGGACAGGGGGGGTGAACACTGAAGCTTTCTTT. Translating gives CASSRTGGVNTEAFF.

This clonotype has just one count. The rearrangement uses TRBV11-2 and TRBJ2-5, with 13 positions matching TRBD2. This CDR3 is built from 16 residues. CDR1 is SGHAT, CDR2 FQNNGV, per germline. The trim removed 4 bases at V and 4 bases at J, leaving 6 bases unmatched. CDR3 in amino acids: CASSSGTSGIGETQYF. In nucleotides, the CDR3 is TGTGCCAGCAGCTCCGGGACTAGCGGGATCGGAGAGACCCAGTACTTC.

A few counts support this clonotype. This chain connects TRBV11-2 to TRBJ2-1, with D hard to call. V lost 5 bases to trimming and J lost 6 bases, with 17 bases between them. This CDR3 region has 15 residues. Germline assignment: CDR1 SGHAT and CDR2 FQNNGV. Here the CDR3 DNA reads TGTGCCAGCAGCCTCACCCAAAGTGGGTCCAATGAGCAGTTCTTC. Protein: CASSLTQSGSNEQFF.

This clonotype came up many times. This chain connects TRBV12-3 or TRBV12-4 to TRBJ2-1; possibly TRBD1 for D (6 bases). The CDR3 runs to 15 residues. Trimming shortened V by 2 bases and J by 7 bases, and 15 bases separated the two germline ends. The CDR3 here is CASSLRGTFLNEQFF. CDR3 nucleotides: TGTGCCAGCAGTTTACGTGGGACATTTTTGAATGAGCAGTTCTTC.